This TCR beta chain is drawn from a study of cytomegalovirus exposure and HLA in healthy donors. Study results and limitations: It is likely that the observed cluster of highly shared sequence variants was a sequencing artifact. In a later analysis, an Asian-associated ancestry cluster reportedly showed fewer N-insertions than the approximately 620-donor mean. An assumption of roughly uniform sequencing depth across donors underlay the presence/absence analyses. Despite most TCR sequences being rare, some public TCRs occurred in many donors.

Note on this clone: Its matching antigen is unknown.

With 60 Vbeta and 13 Jbeta primers, the PCR was carried out. Sequencing was performed with immunoSEQ multiplex PCR; in TCRdb, only in-frame clones are kept and a portion is missing. The table lists 200,000 to 250,000 clones, about 88% of them singletons. The CDR3 length is 14 residues. CDR1 and CDR2 (germline): MNHEY, SVGAGI. The V segment lost 5 bases and the J segment 2 bases; nucleotides outside the gene matches: 2. This receptor was obtained from a girl aged 2-10 years in good health and CMV-seronegative. Sequences were obtained from PBMCs. This chain joins TRBV6-5 and TRBJ2-7; 11 bases agree with TRBD2. The CDR3 is CASSKTSGTYEQYF. The DNA of the CDR3 is TGTGCCAGCAGTAAGACTAGCGGGACCTACGAGCAGTACTTC.